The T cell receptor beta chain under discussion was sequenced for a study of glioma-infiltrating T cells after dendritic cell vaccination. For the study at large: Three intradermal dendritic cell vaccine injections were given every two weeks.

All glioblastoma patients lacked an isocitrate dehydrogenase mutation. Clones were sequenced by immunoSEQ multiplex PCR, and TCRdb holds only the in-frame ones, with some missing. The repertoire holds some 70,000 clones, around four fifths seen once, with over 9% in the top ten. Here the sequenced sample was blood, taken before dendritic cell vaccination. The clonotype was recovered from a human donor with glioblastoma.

For the CDR3, the DNA is TGTGCCAGCAGCGTAGTTTGGGGGGAGGCCAGCACAGATACGCAGTATTTT. Translation gives CASSVVWGEASTDTQYF. This chain uses TRBV9 with TRBJ2-3; a weak D match, TRBD2 (6 bases). This CDR3 is built from 17 residues. Trimming left V 0 bases short and J 0 bases short, with 14 bases between. The germline V gene has CDR1 SGDLS and CDR2 YYNGEE.